The T cell receptor (beta chain) under discussion was sequenced for a study of T cell repertoires in cytomegalovirus infection. TCRdb fed the reads into MiXCR, producing one record per CDR3 protein. The sample includes approximately 170,000 distinct CDR3 sequences, about 15% of them seen just once. With 5 bases removed from V and 4 bases from J, the gap between germline ends came to 19 bases. CDR1 is SGHVS, CDR2 FNYEAQ, per germline. This CDR3 spans 16 amino acids. The sample holds many counts of this clonotype. The chain links TRBV7-6 to TRBJ2-3; D possibly corresponds to TRBD1 (7 bases). The receptor was isolated from a human donor in good health (CMV status not recorded). Some clones in this sample may be carry-over from other donors' samples. Sequencing was performed on CD8+ T cells from PBMCs. CDR3 nucleotides: TGTGCCAGCAGCCCAACCCGACAGGGAGGCCCAGATACGCAGTATTTT. Protein: CASSPTRQGGPDTQYF.